The clone carrying this T cell receptor beta chain appeared a few times. Its antigen remains unknown. This record belongs to a study of CD8 T cells in ankylosing spondylitis. Notes on the study in general: Some motif variants had been reported before (in reactive arthritis synovial fluid and blood). There was a TCR beta motif, made of several highly homologous variants, that appeared characteristic of ankylosing spondylitis blood.

Germline CDR1 SGHVS, CDR2 FQNEAQ. The CDR3 covers 15 residues. V lost 0 bases and J lost 5, with 11 bases in between. For TCR beta, libraries came from quantitative 5'-RACE with molecular barcodes. TCRdb itself ran the 5' RACE reads through MiXCR, one entry per CDR3 protein. The sample carries 350,000 to 400,000 distinct CDR3 sequences, roughly 22% recorded once. This TCR came from a male donor with ankylosing spondylitis or in good health (not recorded which). The specimen was blood, either unsorted or a sorted T cell fraction (not recorded which). The chain uses TRBV7-8 and TRBJ2-1, with D possibly matching TRBD1 (5 bases). CDR3 DNA sequence: TGTGCCAGCAGCTTAGCTTTGGCGGACAACAATGAGCAGTTCTTC. Protein: CASSLALADNNEQFF.